The clone carrying this T cell receptor (beta chain) came up once. The J segment lost 1 base and the V segment lost 2 bases, leaving 3 bases of the junction unmatched. From germline, CDR1 is SGDLS and CDR2 YYNGEE. The CDR3 totals 15 residues. This record comes from a study of T cell changes during pregnancy in multiple sclerosis. TCRdb's copy holds only in-frame clones and misses some; the assay was immunoSEQ multiplex PCR. The sample lists more than 70,000 clones, around 93% occurring once. Here the sequenced sample was peripheral blood, taken before pregnancy. V and J are TRBV9 and TRBJ1-1, with 9 nucleotides matching TRBD1. This TCR was recovered from a female donor with multiple sclerosis, enrolled in a pregnancy study. For the CDR3, the DNA is TGTGCCAGCAGCGTGGGGGACAGGGCGAACACTGAAGCTTTCTTT. Translation gives CASSVGDRANTEAFF.